Sequencing of this T cell receptor beta chain was carried out in a study of vaccination effects on CD4 cells after COVID-19. General study points: Clones arising from infection and from vaccination showed marked clonal contraction late after vaccination. In vaccinees who were healthy, merely 1 out of 255 vaccine-induced clones cross-reacted with common cold coronaviruses. Convalescent patients were scarce, and early post-infection timepoints were absent.

This CDR3 spans 14 amino acids. Germline-derived CDR1 and CDR2 are SGHNT and YYREEE (reference sequence). The trim removed 2 bases at V and 7 bases at J, leaving 4 bases unmatched. As to this clone: The target antigen is unknown.

Sequencing in the ViraFEST assay came after antigen-specific CD4+ T cells had been expanded with viral peptide pools, which were used to stimulate PBMC. The culture ran for approximately nine days before CD4+ T cells were isolated. None of the vaccinated had previously contracted SARS-CoV-2, and their nucleocapsid antibodies tested negative. They grew two million PBMC in each well, adding 8.5 to 10 IU/ml IL-2 and roughly 9.3 ug/ml peptides. The repertoire was sequenced with immunoSEQ multiplex PCR; TCRdb's copy has only in-frame clones and lacks some. The sample includes 52,000 or so clones, roughly 76% seen only once; the top ten take about 17%.

The chain combines TRBV5-4 with TRBJ1-1; 11 nucleotides match TRBD1. Here the sequenced sample was CD4+ T cells from PBMCs cultured with SARS-CoV-2 spike peptides, taken before COVID-19 vaccination. This receptor was obtained from a human donor who received a COVID-19 vaccine. The CDR3: CASSFQGTGGEAFF. In DNA, the CDR3 is TGTGCCAGCAGCTTTCAAGGGACAGGGGGTGAAGCTTTCTTT.